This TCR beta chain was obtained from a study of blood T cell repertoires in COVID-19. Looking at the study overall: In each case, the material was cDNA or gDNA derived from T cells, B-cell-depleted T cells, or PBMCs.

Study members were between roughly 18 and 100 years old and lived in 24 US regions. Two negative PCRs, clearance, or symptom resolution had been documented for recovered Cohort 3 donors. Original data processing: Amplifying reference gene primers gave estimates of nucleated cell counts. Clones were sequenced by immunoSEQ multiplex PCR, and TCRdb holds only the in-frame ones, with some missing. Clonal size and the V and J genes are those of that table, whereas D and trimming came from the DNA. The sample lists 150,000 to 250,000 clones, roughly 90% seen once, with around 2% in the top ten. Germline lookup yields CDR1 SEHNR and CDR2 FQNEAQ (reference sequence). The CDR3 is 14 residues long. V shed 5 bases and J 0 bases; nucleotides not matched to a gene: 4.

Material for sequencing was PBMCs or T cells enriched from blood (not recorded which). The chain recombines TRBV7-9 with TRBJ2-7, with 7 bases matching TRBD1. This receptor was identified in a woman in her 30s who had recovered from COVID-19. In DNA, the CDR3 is TGTGCCAGCAGCCCTCGACAGGGCTCCTACGAGCAGTACTTC. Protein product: CASSPRQGSYEQYF.